The next 32 T cell receptor beta chains were all read from a single sample in a study of cytomegalovirus exposure and HLA in healthy donors. 60 Vbeta and 13 Jbeta primers were used in PCR. Only in-frame clones appear in the TCRdb table, and some are missing; sequencing was by immunoSEQ multiplex PCR. The table lists 150,000 or so clones, roughly 77% of them singletons. Sequencing was carried out using PBMCs. The receptors here all came from a woman between 50 and 59 years old in good health and CMV-seropositive.

V and J are TRBV7-9 and TRBJ2-7; 7 nucleotides agree with TRBD2. V gave up 2 bases and J gave up 3 bases; unmatched junction bases: 4. CDR1 is SEHNR, CDR2 FQNEAQ, per germline (reference sequence). The CDR3 consists of 14 residues. The chain's CDR3 is CASSLRAGNYEQYF. CDR3 DNA sequence: TGTGCCAGCAGCTTACGAGCGGGGAACTACGAGCAGTACTTC.

This chain uses TRBV28 with TRBJ2-7, with 9 bases aligning to TRBD2. Per the germline V gene, CDR1 is MDHEN and CDR2 is SYDVKM. Losses at the gene ends were 2 bases for V and 5 bases for J; bases not matched to a gene: 4. The CDR3 length is 14 residues. The CDR3 coding sequence is TGTGCCAGCAGTTTAGGGACTAGCCTTAACGAGCAGTACTTC. Its translation is CASSLGTSLNEQYF.

This chain links TRBV6-4 with TRBJ2-1, with 9 bases lining up with TRBD2. Germline V lookup: CDR1 MRHNA, CDR2 SNTAGT. The CDR3 totals 15 residues. Trimming removed 5 bases from V and 4 bases from J; junction bases left unmatched: 6. The chain's CDR3 is CASSTLAGTYNEQFF. CDR3 DNA: TGTGCCAGCAGTACTCTAGCGGGGACTTACAATGAGCAGTTCTTC.

The chain recombines TRBV18 with TRBJ2-5, with TRBD1 matching 7 bases. Looked up from germline, CDR1 is KGHSH and CDR2 is LQKENI. The CDR3 has 17 amino acids. V was clipped by 3 bases and J by 1 base; unmatched bases: 11. The CDR3 region is CASSPNSWAGGQETQYF. For the CDR3, the DNA is TGTGCCAGCTCACCGAACTCCTGGGCAGGGGGCCAAGAGACCCAGTACTTC.

This clone was seen once. The J gene is TRBJ2-7, the V gene TRBV6-5; a possible D gene is TRBD1 (6 bases). CDR1 and CDR2 (germline): MNHEY, SVGAGI. V shed 6 bases and J shed 2 bases, with 14 bases lying between them. This CDR3 is 14 amino acids long. CDR3 in DNA: TGTGCCAGCAGCACCGGGACACGGACCTACGAGCAGTACTTC. Amino acid sequence: CASSTGTRTYEQYF.

The CDR3 DNA follows: TGTGCCAGCAGGGCTAGCGGGGAAGAGACCCAGTACTTC. Protein sequence: CASRASGEETQYF. This sequence joins TRBV2 and TRBJ2-5; 9 nucleotides align to TRBD2. Germline CDR1 and CDR2: SNHLY and FYNNEI. CDR3 size: 13 residues. Trimming removed 6 bases from V and 3 bases from J; junction bases left unmatched: 2.

The chain employs TRBV6-1 and TRBJ2-7; TRBD2 might be the D (5 bases). The CDR3 sequence is 13 residues long. V dropped 5 bases and J dropped 2 bases, with 10 bases sitting between them. CDR1 is MNHNS and CDR2 is SASEGT in the germline V gene. The CDR3 here is CASSRAEAYEQYF. In DNA form, the CDR3 reads TGTGCCAGCAGTCGAGCGGAGGCCTACGAGCAGTACTTC.

The rearrangement joins TRBV7-9 to TRBJ2-1; 8 nucleotides match TRBD2. Germline loops: CDR1 SEHNR, CDR2 FQNEAQ (reference sequence). The CDR3 covers 17 residues. J gave up 2 bases and V 4 bases, and 10 bases lay outside the gene matches. Here the CDR3 reads CASSSRTGRAPYNEQFF. Written as DNA, the CDR3 is TGTGCCAGCAGCTCAAGGACCGGGAGGGCCCCCTACAATGAGCAGTTCTTC. The full variable domain, its missing parts supplied by reference TRBV7-9 and TRBJ2-1, is DTGVSQNPRHKITKRGQNVTFRCDPISEHNRLYWYRQTLGQGPEFLTYFQNEAQLEKSRLLSDRFSAERPKGSFSTLEIQRTEQGDSAMYLCASSSRTGRAPYNEQFFGPGTRLTVL.

The chain has TRBV6-5 and TRBJ1-4, with D perhaps matching TRBD1 (6 bases). The CDR3 contains 13 residues. From germline, CDR1 is MNHEY and CDR2 SVGAGI. V lost 7 bases and J lost 6, with 12 bases in between. For the CDR3, the DNA is TGTGCCAGCACAGAGGGGGTGGATGAAAAACTGTTTTTT. Translating gives CASTEGVDEKLFF.

The chain uses TRBV7-8 and TRBJ1-2; TRBD1 matches at 9 bases. Germline CDR1 reads SGHVS; CDR2 reads FQNEAQ. This CDR3 has 14 amino acids. J gave up 1 base and V 6 bases, and 3 bases lay outside the gene matches. In nucleotides, the CDR3 is TGTGCCAGCAGTAACAGGGGGCTTAACTATGGCTACACCTTC. This codes for CASSNRGLNYGYTF.

The rearrangement links TRBV25-1 to TRBJ1-2; 10 bases agree with TRBD1. Losses at the gene ends were 2 bases for V and 8 bases for J; bases not matched to a gene: 5. In germline, CDR1 is MGHDK, CDR2 SYGVNS. The CDR3 has 14 residues. Here the CDR3 reads CASSEPGQGGGYTF. In DNA, the CDR3 is TGTGCCAGCAGTGAACCCGGACAGGGGGGAGGCTACACCTTC.

The J gene is TRBJ2-3, the V gene TRBV4-2, with 7 bases fitting TRBD2. The V segment lost 0 bases and the J segment 4 bases; nucleotides outside the gene matches: 13. The CDR3 extends over 18 amino acids. CDR1 is LGHNA and CDR2 is YNFKEQ in the germline V gene. CDR3 amino acids: CASSQDFQVAGPPDTQYF. The CDR3 DNA reads as TGTGCCAGCAGCCAAGATTTCCAGGTAGCGGGCCCCCCAGATACGCAGTATTTT.

The table lists this clone with a count of one. The same CDR3 can be traced to other DNA sequences in this sample. V gene TRBV9 combines with J gene TRBJ1-3; D gene ambiguous. V was shortened by 0 bases and J by 0 bases, with 4 bases between the two germline ends. Germline V gene sequence: CDR1 SGDLS, CDR2 YYNGEE. CDR3 size: 14 residues. Here the CDR3 DNA reads TGTGCCAGCAGCGTAGCAGGCTCTGGAAACACCATATATTTT. It codes for CASSVAGSGNTIYF.

The chain recombines TRBV7-6 with TRBJ1-1; a possible D gene is TRBD1 (6 bases). Germline V CDR1 and CDR2: SGHVS, FNYEAQ. The CDR3 length is 16 residues. The germline V and J ends were trimmed by 5 bases and 5 bases, with 21 bases remaining between them. In DNA, the CDR3 is TGTGCCAGCAGCCCGACAAACCCAGGGGTCCCTACTGAAGCTTTCTTT. It yields the protein CASSPTNPGVPTEAFF.

This sequence joins TRBV6-1 and TRBJ1-2, with D possibly TRBD1 on 5 matching bases. Germline assignment: CDR1 MNHNS and CDR2 SASEGT. Trimming cost V 0 bases and J 7 bases, with 9 bases left between them. The CDR3 covers 13 residues. The CDR3 nucleotides are TGTGCCAGCAGTGAAGCTCACGGGGGTGGCTACACCTTC. This codes for CASSEAHGGGYTF.

Regarding this clone: At one end, the junction sequence differs from germline, possibly due to a read error. This rearrangement joins TRBV7-7 to TRBJ2-5; D is uncertain. The CDR3 has 13 residues. Germline CDR1 reads SSHAT; CDR2 reads FNYEAQ (reference sequence). CDR3 coding DNA: TGTGCTAGCAGCCCCGACTCCCAAGAGACCCAGTACTTC. It specifies CASSPDSQETQYF.

The gene calls are TRBV7-3 and TRBJ2-1; TRBD2 aligns across 10 bases. CDR3 length: 16 residues. Germline V gene sequence: CDR1 SGHTA, CDR2 FQGTGA. Trimming removed 5 bases from V and 4 bases from J; junction bases left unmatched: 8. CDR3 loop: CASSHKRTSGYNEQFF. As DNA, the CDR3 is TGTGCCAGCAGCCACAAAAGGACTAGCGGATACAATGAGCAGTTCTTC.

Turning to this clone: In the same sample, other DNA sequences code for this CDR3. The J gene is TRBJ1-5, the V gene TRBV7-2; tentative D call: TRBD1 (6 bases). Trimming pared 5 bases from V and 2 bases from J, leaving 10 bases between. The germline V gene encodes CDR1 SGHTA and CDR2 FQGNSA. CDR3 length: 14 amino acids. CDR3 amino acids: CASSLAGGNQPQHF. In nucleotides, the CDR3 is TGTGCCAGCAGCCTGGCAGGGGGCAATCAGCCCCAGCATTTT.

The chain links TRBV4-1 to TRBJ2-1, with TRBD2 identical over 8 bases. The CDR3 loop spans 16 amino acids. V lost 0 bases and J lost 0; bases outside the gene matches: 1. The germline CDR1 and CDR2 sequences are MGHRA and YSYEKL. The CDR3 is CASSQDTSGSYNEQFF. The CDR3 DNA reads as TGCGCCAGCAGCCAAGATACTAGCGGCTCCTACAATGAGCAGTTCTTC.

The chain has TRBV29-1 and TRBJ1-1, with 7 positions matching TRBD1. Germline CDR1 is SQVTM and CDR2 is ANQGSEA. CDR3 length equals 15 residues. V lost 1 base and J lost 6; bases outside the gene matches: 11. The CDR3 DNA reads TGCAGCGTTGAAGGGTGGACAGGAGTTCTAGCTGAAGCTTTCTTT. Translated: CSVEGWTGVLAEAFF.

The genes are TRBV19 and TRBJ1-2; 8 bases match TRBD1. The CDR3 contains 10 residues. Germline V CDR1 and CDR2: LNHDA, SQIVND (reference sequence). The ends lost 7 bases at V and 10 bases at J; junction bases unmatched: 2. The CDR3 DNA reads as TGTGCCAGTACGGACAGGGACTACACCTTC. This translates into CASTDRDYTF.

This clone was found once. The J gene is TRBJ2-1, the V gene TRBV6-1, with TRBD1 identical over 7 bases. After removal of 7 bases from V and 5 bases from J, the junction contained 8 bases not matched to a gene. In germline, CDR1 is MNHNS, CDR2 SASEGT. CDR3 size: 14 residues. The DNA for the CDR3 is TGTGCCAGCACCATGACAGGGACCAACAATGAGCAGTTCTTC. It yields the protein CASTMTGTNNEQFF.

This clone has only one observation. The V call is TRBV4-3, the J call TRBJ2-7; weak D call: TRBD2 (5 bases). V lost 0 bases to trimming and J lost 3 bases, with 12 bases between them. The CDR3 consists of 15 residues. Germline lookup yields CDR1 LGHNA and CDR2 YSLEER. CDR3 residues: CASSQDFGLNYEQYF. The CDR3 bases are TGCGCCAGCAGCCAAGATTTCGGACTTAACTACGAGCAGTACTTC.

This rearrangement joins TRBV18 to TRBJ1-1, with a tentative D call TRBD1 (6 bases). This CDR3 has 13 residues. Germline lookup yields CDR1 KGHSH and CDR2 LQKENI. V dropped 3 bases and J dropped 6 bases, with 11 bases sitting between them. The CDR3 nucleotides are TGTGCCAGCTCACCCACAGGGTTCGCTGAAGCTTTCTTT. It translates to CASSPTGFAEAFF.

In this sample, this clone turned up once. The chain employs TRBV27 and TRBJ2-1; TRBD2 might be the D (5 bases). This CDR3 has 15 amino acids. Germline assignment: CDR1 MNHEY and CDR2 SMNVEV (reference sequence). V lost 8 bases and J lost 6, with 20 bases in between. CDR3 amino acids: CASGSGELGGNEQFF. For the CDR3, the DNA is TGTGCCAGCGGGTCTGGGGAACTCGGAGGCAATGAGCAGTTCTTC.

The chain employs TRBV7-6 and TRBJ2-3, with a possible D match to TRBD2 (5 bases). V was clipped by 5 bases and J by 1 base, with 13 bases between them. CDR3 length: 15 residues. Germline V lookup: CDR1 SGHVS, CDR2 FNYEAQ. This CDR3 reads CASSPQRTRTDTQYF. As DNA, the CDR3 is TGTGCCAGCAGCCCTCAGCGGACTCGCACAGATACGCAGTATTTT. Using reference TRBV7-6 and TRBJ2-3 for the parts outside the CDR3, the full variable domain is GAGVSQSPRYKVTKRGQDVALRCDPISGHVSLYWYRQALGQGPEFLTYFNYEAQQDKSGLPNDRFSAERPEGSISTLTIQRTEQRDSAMYRCASSPQRTRTDTQYFGPGTRLTVL.

This clone was counted a single time. This chain uses TRBV28 with TRBJ2-3, with 13 bases that match TRBD2. V was clipped by 5 bases and J by 6 bases; unmatched bases: 14. This CDR3 region has 18 residues. In germline, CDR1 is MDHEN, CDR2 SYDVKM. CDR3 sequence reads: CASSPPLGTSGDGDTQYF. In DNA, the CDR3 is TGTGCCAGCAGTCCACCCCTGGGGACTAGCGGGGACGGGGATACGCAGTATTTT.

The rearrangement uses TRBV7-9 and TRBJ1-2; D is possibly TRBD1 (5 bases). V was cut by 5 bases and J by 3 bases, with 19 bases left in between. The CDR3 totals 16 residues. Germline V lookup: CDR1 SEHNR, CDR2 FQNEAQ (reference sequence). CDR3 in DNA: TGTGCCAGCAGCCCGGGGGTTAGGGTTGTCGACTATGGCTACACCTTC. It encodes CASSPGVRVVDYGYTF.

The rearrangement links TRBV11-2 to TRBJ1-1; tentative D call: TRBD1 (6 bases). Trimming removed 5 bases from V and 6 bases from J, with 13 bases in between. CDR1 SGHAT and CDR2 FQNNGV come from the germline V gene. The CDR3 consists of 13 residues. The CDR3 region is CASSQQGYSEAFF. CDR3 sequence (DNA): TGTGCCAGCAGCCAACAGGGATATTCTGAAGCTTTCTTT.

This clone was seen a few times. This chain uses TRBV7-3 with TRBJ1-1; perhaps TRBD1 as D (6 bases). The germline V and J ends were trimmed by 4 bases and 4 bases, with 13 bases remaining between them. CDR1 is SGHTA and CDR2 is FQGTGA in the germline V gene. CDR3 length equals 14 residues. CDR3: CASSSQGSGTEAFF. The CDR3 DNA sequence: TGTGCCAGCAGCTCCCAGGGGAGCGGCACTGAAGCTTTCTTT. The full variable domain, with the rest looked up from reference TRBV7-3 and TRBJ1-1, is GAGVSQTPSNKVTEKGKYVELRCDPISGHTALYWYRQSLGQGPEFLIYFQGTGAADDSGLPNDRFFAVRPEGSVSTLKIQRTERGDSAVYLCASSSQGSGTEAFFGQGTRLTVV.

This clone was detected only once. The chain has TRBV20-1 and TRBJ2-1, with unresolved D. Germline V gene sequence: CDR1 DFQATT, CDR2 SNEGSKA (reference sequence). CDR3 length: 10 residues. V was trimmed by 7 bases and J by 15 bases, leaving 16 bases between them. CDR3 DNA sequence: TGCAGTGTCCCCCGGGTAGAGGTGTTCTTC. This gives the protein CSVPRVEVFF.

In this sample, this clone turned up once. The V call is TRBV5-1, the J call TRBJ2-5; 9 nucleotides agree with TRBD2. The J segment lost 1 base and the V segment lost 0 bases, leaving 7 bases of the junction unmatched. The germline V gene has CDR1 SGHRS and CDR2 YFSETQ. The CDR3 is 17 residues long. This chain's CDR3 is CASSLARSGGPQETQYF. CDR3 bases: TGCGCCAGCAGCTTGGCCAGGAGCGGGGGGCCCCAAGAGACCCAGTACTTC.